The text below deals with one T cell receptor beta chain. For TCRbeta, the library was prepared with unique molecular identifiers. TCRdb fed the PCR reads into MiXCR, producing one record per CDR3 protein. The data hold some 220,000 distinct CDR3 sequences, with 8% to 9.5% observed a single time. The data stem from a study of T-cell reconstitution after alpha-beta-depleted transplantation in children. V was shortened by 2 bases and J by 2 bases, with 3 bases between the two germline ends. Germline V gene data show CDR1 as DFQATT and CDR2 as SNEGSKA (reference sequence). The CDR3 is made up of 11 amino acids.

The V gene is TRBV20-1, the J gene TRBJ2-5; no definite D call. This TCR derives from a human donor who donated a stem cell graft to a child with acute lymphoblastic leukemia. The source was PBMCs from the stem cell graft donor, collected from the stem cell graft. The CDR3 coding sequence is TGCAGTGCTAGATCGCAAGAGACCCAGTACTTC. Encoded protein: CSARSQETQYF.